These T cell receptor beta chains were read from a single sample in a study of cytomegalovirus exposure and HLA in healthy donors. Method: immunoSEQ multiplex PCR; TCRdb's copy keeps in-frame clones and lacks some. The table includes around 100,000 clones, approximately 64% detected once. Material for sequencing was PBMCs. The receptors originated from a woman aged 45-65 years in good health and CMV-seronegative. Each CDR3 is given with its conserved first and last residue. The D gene is left open where the match is weak. Clone size is stated in some rows and not others, as once, few, many or a class when expanded.

>NA|TRBJ2-6|TRBV28|NA
TGTGCCAGCGGGGCCCACCCTGATGGGGCCAACGTCCTGACTTTC
CASGAHPDGANVLTF
>NA|TRBJ2-1|TRBV7-2|NA
TGTGCCAGCAGCTTTGGAGATGAGCAGTTCTTC
CASSFGDEQFF
>NA|TRBJ2-1|TRBV28|TRBD2
TGTGCCAGCGGACTAGCGGGAGTTCATGAGCAGTTCTTC
CASGLAGVHEQFF
>few|TRBJ2-2|TRBV7-2|NA
TGTGCCAGCAGCCCACTAGGGACCGGGGAGCTGTTTTTT
CASSPLGTGELFF
>NA|TRBJ1-2|TRBV5-1|NA
TGCGCCAGCAGCGTAATACAGGGATCTGGCTACACCTTC
CASSVIQGSGYTF
>NA|TRBJ2-5|TRBV2|TRBD2
TGTGCCAGTACCAGATTAGCGGGAATAGAGACCCAGTACTTC
CASTRLAGIETQYF
>few|TRBJ1-1|TRBV30|TRBD1
TGTGCCTCCACGACAGGGGGTGGCACTGAAGCTTTCTTT
CASTTGGGTEAFF
>NA|TRBJ2-2|TRBV6-5|NA
TGTGCCAGCAGTTACTCATGGGGGGCCGGGGAGCTGTTTTTT
CASSYSWGAGELFF
>NA|TRBJ2-1|TRBV7-9|NA
TGTGCCAGCAGCCCGTCGTTATATGGCTTCCATGAGCAGTTCTTC
CASSPSLYGFHEQFF
>NA|TRBJ1-4|TRBV19|NA
TGTGCCAGTAGTACGCCGAAACAGAAAAAACTGTTTTTT
CASSTPKQKKLFF
>few|TRBJ2-3|TRBV14|NA
TGTGCCAGCAGCCAAGTGAGACAGGCTACGCAGTATTTT
CASSQVRQATQYF
>NA|TRBJ1-4|TRBV12-2|NA
TGTGCAAGTCGCACCCGGACAGGGAAAAAACTGTTTTTT
CASRTRTGKKLFF
>NA|TRBJ2-7|TRBV4-2|TRBD2
TGTGCCAGCAGCCAGGGGACTAGCGGGAGTTTTTCCTACGAGCAGTACTTC
CASSQGTSGSFSYEQYF
>NA|TRBJ2-7|TRBV27|NA
TGTGCCAGCAGTTTCGGGGGGCGAGGCGAGCAGTACTTC
CASSFGGRGEQYF
>NA|TRBJ1-5|TRBV5-5|NA
TGTGCCAGCAGCTTTGGTACCTCCGCCGGGGGTTTCCAGCCCCAGCATTTT
CASSFGTSAGGFQPQHF
>NA|TRBJ2-7|TRBV10-1|TRBD2
TGCGCCAGAACGAATAGGTTACTAGCGGGGCCGGGAGAGCAGTACTTC
CARTNRLLAGPGEQYF
>NA|TRBJ2-1|TRBV11-2|TRBD2
TGTGCCAGCAGCTTATCTAGCGGATTCTACAATGAGCAGTTCTTC
CASSLSSGFYNEQFF
>few|TRBJ1-5|TRBV6-5|NA
TGTGCCAGCAGTCTGGGTCAGGCTAATCAGCCCCAGCATTTT
CASSLGQANQPQHF
>NA|TRBJ2-5|TRBV7-2|NA
TGTGCCAGCAGCTTAGATGGTGGGAGCGAGACCCAGTACTTC
CASSLDGGSETQYF
>NA|TRBJ2-7|TRBV20-1|NA
TGCAGTGCTAGTCGGGGGTACGAGCAGTACTTC
CSASRGYEQYF
>NA|TRBJ2-7|TRBV9|NA
TGTGCCAGCAGCGCGGGTCTCGCAACCTACGAGCAGTACTTC
CASSAGLATYEQYF
>NA|TRBJ2-1|TRBV5-1|NA
TGCGCCAGCAGCTTGGTTGCGGGGCATCCTGAGCAGTTCTTC
CASSLVAGHPEQFF
>NA|TRBJ1-2|TRBV7-9|NA
TGTGCCAGCAGACCCGCAGGGGACGTGTATGGCTACACCTTC
CASRPAGDVYGYTF
>NA|TRBJ2-7|TRBV4-1|NA
TGCGCCAGCAGCCAAGAGGGGGGAGTTGGAGGCGAGCAGTACTTC
CASSQEGGVGGEQYF
>NA|TRBJ1-3|TRBV28|NA
TGTGCCAGCCGTCCGGGAGACTGGGGCACCATATATTTT
CASRPGDWGTIYF
>NA|TRBJ2-1|TRBV4-3|NA
TGCGCCAGCAGCCAAGATACAAGCTCCTACAATGAGCAGTTCTTC
CASSQDTSSYNEQFF
>few|TRBJ1-6|TRBV7-3|NA
TGTGCCAGCAGCTTAAGTCCGGGTCCTAATTCACCCCTCCACTTT
CASSLSPGPNSPLHF
>once|TRBJ2-3|TRBV7-8|NA
TGTGCCAGCAGCTTAGTCCTAGCGTCAGATACGCAGTATTTT
CASSLVLASDTQYF
>NA|TRBJ2-1|TRBV7-9|NA
TGTGCCAGCAGCTGGAGAGGTTACAATGAGCAGTTCTTC
CASSWRGYNEQFF
>once|TRBJ1-4|TRBV28|TRBD1
TGTGCCAGCAGTTGGGGACAGCCGGCAACTAATGAAAAACTGTTTTTT
CASSWGQPATNEKLFF
>NA|TRBJ1-5|TRBV5-6|TRBD1
TGTGCCAGCAGCTTGTCTGGGAGACAGGGGCCTTCACAGCCCCAGCATTTT
CASSLSGRQGPSQPQHF
>NA|TRBJ2-2|TRBV19|NA
TGTGCCAGTAGTATTCCGGGGGGCGACGACACCGGGGAGCTGTTTTTT
CASSIPGGDDTGELFF
>few|TRBJ2-5|TRBV10-3|NA
TGTGCCATCCGTAAAGACTTGACGGAGACCCAGTACTTC
CAIRKDLTETQYF
>NA|TRBJ2-5|TRBV11-3|TRBD1
TGTGCCAGCAGCCCGGGACAGCGAGAGACCCAGTACTTC
CASSPGQRETQYF
>NA|TRBJ2-1|TRBV6-5|TRBD2
TGTGCCAGCAGTTGGGGACTAGCGGGCGTCGATGAGCAGTTCTTC
CASSWGLAGVDEQFF
>NA|TRBJ2-7|TRBV10-3|NA
TGTGCCATCAGTGTGACTGGCGGGCGAACCTACGAGCAGTACTTC
CAISVTGGRTYEQYF
>NA|TRBJ2-5|TRBV6-5|NA
TGTGCCAGCAGTTACTCGATCGGCAGGGGGGTAGAGACCCAGTACTTC
CASSYSIGRGVETQYF
>NA|TRBJ2-2|TRBV29-1|NA
TGCAGCGCTGGGACTCCTAACACCGGGGAGCTGTTTTTT
CSAGTPNTGELFF
>NA|TRBJ2-1|TRBV21-1|NA
TGTGCCAGCAGCAACAAGAGCGGGCCGTACAATGAGCAGTTCTTC
CASSNKSGPYNEQFF
>once|TRBJ2-1|TRBV2|TRBD1
TGTGCCAGCAAAGACCGGGACAGGGGAGACAATGAGCAGTTCTTC
CASKDRDRGDNEQFF
>NA|TRBJ2-2|TRBV7-9|NA
TGTGCCAGCAGCTTATTAGGACTTTTGGCCGGGGAGCTGTTTTTT
CASSLLGLLAGELFF
>few|TRBJ2-4|TRBV6-1|NA
TGTGCCAGCAGTGGTCACACCTCCCAAAACATTCAGTACTTC
CASSGHTSQNIQYF
>NA|TRBJ2-1|TRBV19|TRBD2
TGTGCCAGTAGTACCGGACTAGGCTCCTACAATGAGCAGTTCTTC
CASSTGLGSYNEQFF
>NA|TRBJ2-1|TRBV16|TRBD2
TGTGCCAGCAGCCAATCCAGCGGGAGTGGCAATGAGCAGTTCTTC
CASSQSSGSGNEQFF
>once|TRBJ1-5|TRBV27|NA
TGTGCCAGCAGTTGGCAGGGGACGAGCAATCAGCCCCAGCATTTT
CASSWQGTSNQPQHF
>few|TRBJ2-3|TRBV7-2|TRBD2
TGTGCCAGCAGCTCTGGACTAGCGGGAGTAGATACGCAGTATTTT
CASSSGLAGVDTQYF
>NA|TRBJ2-2|TRBV19|NA
TGTGCCAGTAGTATAGGAGACACCGGGGAGCTGTTTTTT
CASSIGDTGELFF
>NA|TRBJ2-2|TRBV19|NA
TGTGCCAGTAGTCCTCTTAGCGGGGAGCTGTTTTTT
CASSPLSGELFF
>NA|TRBJ1-2|TRBV5-4|TRBD1
TGTGCCAGCAGACGGACAGGGGCCGCGGTTGGCTACACCTTC
CASRRTGAAVGYTF
>NA|TRBJ2-7|TRBV11-2|NA
TGTGCCAGCAGCAACTACAGGGAATCGACCTACGAGCAGTACTTC
CASSNYRESTYEQYF
>once|TRBJ1-4|TRBV6-6|TRBD1
TGTGCCAGTCGTAAGGGACAGGGAACTGAAAAACTGTTTTTT
CASRKGQGTEKLFF
>NA|TRBJ2-3|TRBV30|TRBD2
TGTGCCTGGAGTGTAGGCGGGGGGTCATATGATACGCAGTATTTT
CAWSVGGGSYDTQYF
>NA|TRBJ2-2|TRBV4-1|NA
TGCGCCAGCCGGGCCACAGGGTCCACCCCCACCGGGGAGCTGTTTTTT
CASRATGSTPTGELFF
>NA|TRBJ2-7|TRBV4-3|NA
TGCGCCAGCAGCCAAGATGGTGTGGGGCTGGGTGCTGTCGAGCAGTACTTC
CASSQDGVGLGAVEQYF
>NA|TRBJ2-1|TRBV7-3|NA
TGTGCCAGCAGCACCTATCAAGGGGAGGATGAGCAGTTCTTC
CASSTYQGEDEQFF
>NA|TRBJ2-7|TRBV15|TRBD2
TGTGCCACCAGCAAGGGACTAGCGGCCTCCTACGAGCAGTACTTC
CATSKGLAASYEQYF
>NA|TRBJ2-1|TRBV11-3|NA
TGTGCCAGCAGCTTAAATACAGGAACCAACAATGAGCAGTTCTTC
CASSLNTGTNNEQFF